The 9 T cell receptor beta chains in this list originate from one sample, sequenced in a study of T cells after posttransplantation cyclophosphamide. Some clones are missing from TCRdb's copy, which holds only in-frame ones; the method was immunoSEQ multiplex PCR. The sample is made up of thousands of clones, none counted only once. Treatment was busulfan-fludarabine conditioning, a marrow graft, and cyclophosphamide on days +3 and +4. The sequenced sample was PBMCs, obtained after allogeneic stem cell transplant with posttransplant cyclophosphamide. These receptors were obtained from a male patient between 50 and 60 years old who received an allogeneic stem cell transplant from an unrelated donor, was CMV-positive, and had acute GVHD only. Some T cells may be the graft donor's.

This clone is labeled medium-sized. The chain has TRBV5-6 and TRBJ2-7; 9 bases line up with TRBD1. Per germline, CDR1 SGHDT and CDR2 YYEEEE. V gave up 3 bases and J gave up 1 base; unmatched junction bases: 8. This CDR3 is 16 amino acids long. For the CDR3, the DNA is TGTGCCAGCAGCTCAACAGGGGGCCCCGGGTCCTACGAGCAGTACTTC. Amino acid sequence: CASSSTGGPGSYEQYF.

This clone was counted many times. The chain combines TRBV9 with TRBJ2-2; tentative D call: TRBD1 (5 bases). CDR3 length: 16 residues. Germline V gene lookup returns CDR1 SGDLS and CDR2 YYNGEE. The ends were cut back, 0 bases at V and 5 bases at J, with 14 bases in the middle. The CDR3 loop reads CASSVGVGVGTGELFF. CDR3 sequence (DNA): TGTGCCAGCAGCGTAGGGGTAGGGGTAGGGACCGGGGAGCTGTTTTTT. Drawing the rest from reference TRBV9 and TRBJ2-2, the complete variable domain is DSGVTQTPKHLITATGQRVTLRCSPRSGDLSVYWYQQSLDQGLQFLIQYYNGEERAKGNILERFSAQQFPDLHSELNLSSLELGDSALYFCASSVGVGVGTGELFFGEGSRLTVL.

This clone was found many times. This chain joins TRBV5-1 and TRBJ1-6; 7 bases are shared with TRBD1. V was pared by 4 bases and J by 7 bases, with 5 bases of the junction left unmatched. This CDR3 comprises 14 residues. CDR1 is SGHRS and CDR2 is YFSETQ in the germline V gene. The CDR3 sequence is CASSPGTENSPLHF. CDR3 bases: TGCGCCAGCAGCCCCGGGACAGAAAATTCACCCCTCCACTTT.

This clone has at least ten counts. The V and J genes are TRBV5-1 and TRBJ2-1, with TRBD2 matching over 13 bases. The V and J ends lost 4 bases and 7 bases, in that order; junction bases with no gene match: 8. The CDR3 sequence is 16 residues long. Germline CDR1 SGHRS, CDR2 YFSETQ. CDR3: CASSVELAGGYNEQFF. The CDR3 coding sequence is TGCGCCAGCAGCGTGGAACTAGCGGGAGGGTATAATGAGCAGTTCTTC.

This clone has at least ten counts. This sample includes further DNA sequences coding for the same CDR3. The chain couples TRBV7-9 to TRBJ1-2; 7 bases align to TRBD1. V lost 5 bases and J lost 6; bases outside the gene matches: 6. The length of the CDR3 is 13 residues. CDR1 is SEHNR and CDR2 is FQNEAQ in the germline V gene (reference sequence). CDR3 nucleotides: TGTGCCAGCAGCATCCGGGACAGTGATGGCTACACCTTC. Amino acid sequence: CASSIRDSDGYTF.

This clone was recorded at least ten times. The genes are TRBV27 and TRBJ2-2, with D tentatively TRBD1 or TRBD2 (10 bases each). The CDR3 loop spans 23 amino acids. Germline V lookup: CDR1 MNHEY, CDR2 SMNVEV (reference sequence). The V gene lost 6 bases and the J gene lost 2 bases, with 37 bases spanning the gap. In DNA form, the CDR3 reads TGTGCCAGCAGGCTTAGGGGACAGGGGTGGGTTCGACTAGCGGGTACAAACACCGGGGAGCTGTTTTTT. Protein product: CASRLRGQGWVRLAGTNTGELFF.

This clone was detected many times. The V and J genes are TRBV6-1 and TRBJ2-5; 7 bases are a match to TRBD2. The ends lost 7 bases at V and 1 base at J; junction bases unmatched: 6. The CDR3 consists of 14 residues. Per germline, CDR1 MNHNS and CDR2 SASEGT. The CDR3 DNA follows: TGTGCCAGCAATCTTCGCGGGAGCCAAGAGACCCAGTACTTC. Translation: CASNLRGSQETQYF.

This clone was recorded many times. This chain uses TRBV19 with TRBJ2-1, with 10 bases matching TRBD1. CDR3 length: 14 residues. Germline V gene sequence: CDR1 LNHDA, CDR2 SQIVND (reference sequence). The ends lost 6 bases at V and 7 bases at J; junction bases unmatched: 6. The CDR3 nucleotides are TGTGCCAGTAGGAGACAGGGGGCGGGGAATGAGCAGTTCTTC. Its protein product is CASRRQGAGNEQFF.

This clone was detected many times. The genes are TRBV9 and TRBJ2-3, with 9 bases fitting TRBD2. The CDR3 has 15 residues. Trimming removed 0 bases from V and 4 bases from J; junction bases left unmatched: 3. CDR1 and CDR2 from the germline V gene are SGDLS and YYNGEE. In DNA, the CDR3 is TGTGCCAGCAGCGTAGGTGGACTAGCGTCAGATACGCAGTATTTT. Its protein product is CASSVGGLASDTQYF. Together with reference TRBV9 and TRBJ2-3, the CDR3 gives the full variable domain: DSGVTQTPKHLITATGQRVTLRCSPRSGDLSVYWYQQSLDQGLQFLIQYYNGEERAKGNILERFSAQQFPDLHSELNLSSLELGDSALYFCASSVGGLASDTQYFGPGTRLTVL.